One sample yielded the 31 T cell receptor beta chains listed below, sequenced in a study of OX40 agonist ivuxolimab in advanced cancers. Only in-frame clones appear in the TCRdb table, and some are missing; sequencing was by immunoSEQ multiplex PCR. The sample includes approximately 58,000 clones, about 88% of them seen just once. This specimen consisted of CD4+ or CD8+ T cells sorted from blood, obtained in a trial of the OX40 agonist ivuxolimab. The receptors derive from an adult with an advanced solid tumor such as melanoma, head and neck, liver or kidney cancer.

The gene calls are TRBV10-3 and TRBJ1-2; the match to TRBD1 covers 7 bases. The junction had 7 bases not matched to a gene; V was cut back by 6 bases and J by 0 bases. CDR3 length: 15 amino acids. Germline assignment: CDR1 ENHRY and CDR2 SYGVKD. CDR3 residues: CAISPGQRTNYGYTF. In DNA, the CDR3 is TGTGCCATCAGCCCGGGACAGAGGACTAACTATGGCTACACCTTC.

DNA of the CDR3: TGTGCCATCAGTGAACCTGGGCGGGAGAGCACAGATACGCAGTATTTT. Encoded protein: CAISEPGRESTDTQYF. The J gene is TRBJ2-3, the V gene TRBV10-3, with 7 bases fitting TRBD2. After removal of 3 bases from V and 0 bases from J, the junction contained 6 bases not matched to a gene. This CDR3 spans 16 amino acids. CDR1 and CDR2 from the germline V gene are ENHRY and SYGVKD.

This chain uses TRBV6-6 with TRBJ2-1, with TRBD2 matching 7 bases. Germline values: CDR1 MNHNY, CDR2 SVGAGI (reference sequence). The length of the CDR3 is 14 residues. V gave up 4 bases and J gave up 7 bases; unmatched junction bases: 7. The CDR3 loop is CASSWSAGENEQFF. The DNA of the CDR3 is TGTGCCAGCAGTTGGAGCGCGGGAGAGAATGAGCAGTTCTTC.

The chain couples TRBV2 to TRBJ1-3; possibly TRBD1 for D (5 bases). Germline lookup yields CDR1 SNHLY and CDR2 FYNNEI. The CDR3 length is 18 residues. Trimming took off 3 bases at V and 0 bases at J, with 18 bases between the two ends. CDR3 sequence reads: CASSEVPAGISSGNTIYF. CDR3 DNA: TGTGCCAGCAGTGAGGTTCCGGCAGGGATATCCTCTGGAAACACCATATATTTT. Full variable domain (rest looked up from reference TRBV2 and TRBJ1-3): EPEVTQTPSHQVTQMGQEVILRCVPISNHLYFYWYRQILGQKVEFLVSFYNNEISEKSEIFDDQFSVERPDGSNFTLKIRSTKLEDSAMYFCASSEVPAGISSGNTIYFGEGSWLTVV.

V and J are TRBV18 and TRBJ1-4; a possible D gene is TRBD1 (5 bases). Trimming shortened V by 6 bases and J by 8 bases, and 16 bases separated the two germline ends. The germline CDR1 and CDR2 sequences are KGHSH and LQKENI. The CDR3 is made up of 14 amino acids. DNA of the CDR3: TGTGCCAGCTCCACCTCGGGGGGGGTCGAAAAACTGTTTTTT. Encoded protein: CASSTSGGVEKLFF.

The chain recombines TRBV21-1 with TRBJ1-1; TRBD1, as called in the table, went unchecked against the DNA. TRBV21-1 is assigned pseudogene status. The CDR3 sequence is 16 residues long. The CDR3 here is CASSKGVGLPNTEAFF. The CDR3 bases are TGTGCCAGCAGCAAAGGGGTGGGGCTTCCGAACACTGAAGCTTTCTTT.

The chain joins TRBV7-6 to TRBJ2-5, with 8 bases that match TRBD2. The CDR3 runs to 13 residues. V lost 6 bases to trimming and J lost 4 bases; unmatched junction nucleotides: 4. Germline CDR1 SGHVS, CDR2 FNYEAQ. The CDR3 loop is CASSFSGGETQYF. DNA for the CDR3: TGTGCCAGCAGTTTCAGCGGGGGAGAGACCCAGTACTTC.

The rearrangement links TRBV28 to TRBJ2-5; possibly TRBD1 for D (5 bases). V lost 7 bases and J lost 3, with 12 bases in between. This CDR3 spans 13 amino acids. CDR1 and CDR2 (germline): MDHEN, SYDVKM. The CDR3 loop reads CASISGAEETQYF. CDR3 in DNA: TGTGCCAGCATTAGTGGGGCCGAAGAGACCCAGTACTTC.

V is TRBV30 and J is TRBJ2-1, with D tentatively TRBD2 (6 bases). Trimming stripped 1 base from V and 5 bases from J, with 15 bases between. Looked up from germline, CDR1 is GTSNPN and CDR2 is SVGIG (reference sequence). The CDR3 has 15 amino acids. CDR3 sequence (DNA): TGTGCCTGGAGTGAGACTAGGAGAGGGAACAATGAGCAGTTCTTC. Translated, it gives CAWSETRRGNNEQFF.

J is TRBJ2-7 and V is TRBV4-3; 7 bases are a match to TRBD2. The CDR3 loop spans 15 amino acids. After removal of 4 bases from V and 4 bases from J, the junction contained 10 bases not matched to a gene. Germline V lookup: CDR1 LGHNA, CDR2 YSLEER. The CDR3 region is CASSPGLSSGYEQYF. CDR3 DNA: TGCGCCAGCAGCCCGGGGCTTTCTAGCGGTTACGAGCAGTACTTC.

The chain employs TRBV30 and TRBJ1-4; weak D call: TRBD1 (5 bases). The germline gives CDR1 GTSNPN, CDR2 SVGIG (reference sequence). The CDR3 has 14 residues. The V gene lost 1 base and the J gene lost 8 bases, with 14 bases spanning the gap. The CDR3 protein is CAWSGGAGGEKLFF. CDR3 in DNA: TGTGCCTGGAGTGGTGGCGCGGGGGGAGAAAAACTGTTTTTT.

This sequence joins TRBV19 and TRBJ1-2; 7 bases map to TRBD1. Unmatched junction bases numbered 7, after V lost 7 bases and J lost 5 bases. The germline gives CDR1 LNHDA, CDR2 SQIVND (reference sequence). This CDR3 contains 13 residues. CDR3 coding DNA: TGTGCCAGTAAAAAGGGGGCTGAATATGGCTACACCTTC. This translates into CASKKGAEYGYTF.

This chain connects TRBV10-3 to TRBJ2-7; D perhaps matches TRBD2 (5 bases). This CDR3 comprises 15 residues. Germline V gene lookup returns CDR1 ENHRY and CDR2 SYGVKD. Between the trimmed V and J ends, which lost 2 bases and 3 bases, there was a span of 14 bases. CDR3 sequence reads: CAISETVTGFYEQYF. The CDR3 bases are TGTGCCATCAGTGAGACCGTAACGGGGTTCTACGAGCAGTACTTC.

This CDR3 is CASSPDRGGNTIYF. As DNA, the CDR3 is TGTGCCAGCAGCCCGGACAGGGGTGGAAACACCATATATTTT. The gene calls are TRBV5-6 and TRBJ1-3, with 9 nucleotides matching TRBD1. CDR3 length equals 14 residues. V dropped 4 bases and J dropped 3; count of bases not matched to a gene: 2. Per germline, CDR1 SGHDT and CDR2 YYEEEE.

CDR3 protein: CASSLEPTGRYNEQFF. The CDR3 region has the DNA TGCGCCAGCAGCTTAGAACCTACAGGGAGATACAATGAGCAGTTCTTC. The gene calls are TRBV5-1 and TRBJ2-1, with a tentative D call TRBD1 (6 bases). The CDR3 sequence is 16 residues long. The ends were cut back, 2 bases at V and 4 bases at J, with 16 bases in the middle. Germline CDR1 SGHRS, CDR2 YFSETQ.

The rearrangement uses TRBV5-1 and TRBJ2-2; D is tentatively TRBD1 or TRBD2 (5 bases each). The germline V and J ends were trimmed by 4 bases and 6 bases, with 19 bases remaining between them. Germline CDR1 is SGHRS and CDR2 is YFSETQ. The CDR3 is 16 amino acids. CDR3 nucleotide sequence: TGCGCCAGCAGCCCGGGGCAGACCGTCAGCTCCGGGGAGCTGTTTTTT. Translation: CASSPGQTVSSGELFF.

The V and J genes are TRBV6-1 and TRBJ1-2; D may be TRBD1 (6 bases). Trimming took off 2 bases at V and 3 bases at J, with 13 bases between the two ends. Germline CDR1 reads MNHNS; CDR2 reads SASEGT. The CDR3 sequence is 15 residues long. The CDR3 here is CASSEFEGVDYGYTF. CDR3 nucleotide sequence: TGTGCCAGCAGTGAATTTGAGGGGGTAGACTATGGCTACACCTTC.

The CDR3 reads CASSGGISLLNSPLHF. CDR3 in DNA: TGTGCCAGCAGCGGGGGCATAAGTTTGCTTAATTCACCCCTCCACTTT. The chain links TRBV27 to TRBJ1-6; a weak D match, TRBD1 (6 bases). V was clipped by 6 bases and J by 6 bases, with 18 bases between them. The germline gives CDR1 MNHEY, CDR2 SMNVEV (reference sequence). The CDR3 consists of 16 residues.

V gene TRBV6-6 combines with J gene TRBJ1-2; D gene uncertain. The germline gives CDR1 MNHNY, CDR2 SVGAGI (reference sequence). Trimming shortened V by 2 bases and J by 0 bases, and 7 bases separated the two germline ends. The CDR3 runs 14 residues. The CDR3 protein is CASSYGRTNYGYTF. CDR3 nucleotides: TGTGCCAGCAGTTACGGCCGTACTAACTATGGCTACACCTTC.

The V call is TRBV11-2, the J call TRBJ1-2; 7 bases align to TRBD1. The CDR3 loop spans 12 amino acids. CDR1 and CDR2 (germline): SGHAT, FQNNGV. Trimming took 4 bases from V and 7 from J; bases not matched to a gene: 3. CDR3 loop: CASSSQGLGYTF. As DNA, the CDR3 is TGTGCCAGCAGCTCACAGGGGCTTGGCTACACCTTC.

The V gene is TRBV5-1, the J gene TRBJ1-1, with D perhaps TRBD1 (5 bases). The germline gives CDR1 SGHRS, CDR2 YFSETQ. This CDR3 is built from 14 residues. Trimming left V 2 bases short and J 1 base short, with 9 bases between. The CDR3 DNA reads TGCGCCAGCAGCTTAACTGGGGCGAACACTGAAGCTTTCTTT. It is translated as CASSLTGANTEAFF.

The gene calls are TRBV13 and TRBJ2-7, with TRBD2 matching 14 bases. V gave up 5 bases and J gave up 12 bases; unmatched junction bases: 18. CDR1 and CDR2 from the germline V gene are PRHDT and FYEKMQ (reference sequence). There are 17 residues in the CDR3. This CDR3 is CASSPKKNPGLAGEGYF. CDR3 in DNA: TGTGCCAGCAGCCCCAAAAAAAACCCGGGACTAGCGGGAGAGGGGTACTTC.

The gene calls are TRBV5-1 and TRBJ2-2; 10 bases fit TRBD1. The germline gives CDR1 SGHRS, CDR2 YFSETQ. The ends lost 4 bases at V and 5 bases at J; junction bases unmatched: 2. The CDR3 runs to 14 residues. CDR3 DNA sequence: TGCGCCAGCAGCCGGGACAGGGGAACCGGGGAGCTGTTTTTT. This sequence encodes CASSRDRGTGELFF.

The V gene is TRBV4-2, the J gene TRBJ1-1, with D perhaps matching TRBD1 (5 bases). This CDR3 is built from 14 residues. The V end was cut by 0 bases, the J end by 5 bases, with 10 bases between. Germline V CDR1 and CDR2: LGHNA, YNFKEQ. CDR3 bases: TGTGCCAGCAGCCAAGATCAAGGGGTAACTGAAGCTTTCTTT. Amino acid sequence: CASSQDQGVTEAFF.

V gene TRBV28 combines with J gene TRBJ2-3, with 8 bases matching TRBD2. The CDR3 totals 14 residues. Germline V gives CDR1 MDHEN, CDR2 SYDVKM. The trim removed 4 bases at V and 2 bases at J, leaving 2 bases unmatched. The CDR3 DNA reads TGTGCCAGCAGTTACGGGGGGGCCACAGATACGCAGTATTTT. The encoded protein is CASSYGGATDTQYF.

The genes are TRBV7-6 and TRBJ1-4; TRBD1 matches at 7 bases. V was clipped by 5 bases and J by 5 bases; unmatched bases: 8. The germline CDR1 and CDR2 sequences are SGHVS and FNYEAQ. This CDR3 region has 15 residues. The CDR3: CASSRARTGNEKLFF. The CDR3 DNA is TGTGCCAGCAGCCGTGCCAGGACAGGCAATGAAAAACTGTTTTTT.

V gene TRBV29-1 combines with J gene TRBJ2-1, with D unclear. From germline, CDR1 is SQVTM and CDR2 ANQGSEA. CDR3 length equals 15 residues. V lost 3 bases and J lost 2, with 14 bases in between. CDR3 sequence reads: CSVDVPAVTYNEQFF. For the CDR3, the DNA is TGCAGCGTTGATGTCCCAGCTGTGACCTACAATGAGCAGTTCTTC.

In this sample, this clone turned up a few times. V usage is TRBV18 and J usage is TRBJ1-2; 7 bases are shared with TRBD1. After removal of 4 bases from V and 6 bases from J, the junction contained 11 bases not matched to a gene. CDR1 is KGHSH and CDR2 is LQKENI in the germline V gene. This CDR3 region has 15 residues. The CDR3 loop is CASSRNTGELDGYTF. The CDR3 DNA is TGTGCCAGCTCACGAAACACAGGGGAATTGGATGGCTACACCTTC.

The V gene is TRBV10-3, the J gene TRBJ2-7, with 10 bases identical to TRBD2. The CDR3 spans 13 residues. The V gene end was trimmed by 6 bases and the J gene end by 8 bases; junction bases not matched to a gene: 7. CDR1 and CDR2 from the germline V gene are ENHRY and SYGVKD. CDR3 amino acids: CAIRREREGKQYF. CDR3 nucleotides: TGTGCCATCAGGAGAGAGCGGGAGGGCAAGCAGTACTTC.

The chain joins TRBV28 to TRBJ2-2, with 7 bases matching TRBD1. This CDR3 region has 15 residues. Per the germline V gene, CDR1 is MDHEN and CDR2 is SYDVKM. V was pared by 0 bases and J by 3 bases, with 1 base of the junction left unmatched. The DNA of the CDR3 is TGTGCCAGCAGTTTATGGGGGACAGACACCGGGGAGCTGTTTTTT. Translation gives CASSLWGTDTGELFF. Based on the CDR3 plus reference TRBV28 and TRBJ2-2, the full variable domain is DVKVTQSSRYLVKRTGEKVFLECVQDMDHENMFWYRQDPGLGLRLIYFSYDVKMKEKGDIPEGYSVSREKKERFSLILESASTNQTSMYLCASSLWGTDTGELFFGEGSRLTVL.

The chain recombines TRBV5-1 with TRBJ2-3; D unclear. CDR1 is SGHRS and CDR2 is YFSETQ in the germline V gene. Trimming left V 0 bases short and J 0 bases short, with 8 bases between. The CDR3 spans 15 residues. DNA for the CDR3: TGCGCCAGCAGCTTGGACCTGCGGAGCACAGATACGCAGTATTTT. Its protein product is CASSLDLRSTDTQYF.